The 30 T cell receptor beta chains below were found in one sample sequenced in a study of T cells in tuberculosis. Profiled with immunoSEQ multiplex PCR; TCRdb holds only in-frame clones, not every one. The table lists over 35,000 clones, nearly 97% of them singletons. Sequences were obtained from PBMCs. The source of these receptors is a donor aged 5 to 30 with latent tuberculosis or without tuberculosis infection.

The rearrangement links TRBV11-2 to TRBJ2-7, with 9 positions matching TRBD1. The CDR3 totals 15 residues. Germline CDR1 reads SGHAT; CDR2 reads FQNNGV. V shed 3 bases, J shed 3 bases, and the junction held 6 bases outside the gene matches. CDR3 sequence: CASSFPGQGIYEQYF. CDR3 DNA: TGTGCCAGCAGCTTTCCGGGACAGGGAATCTACGAGCAGTACTTC. Together with reference TRBV11-2 and TRBJ2-7, the CDR3 gives the full variable domain: EAGVAQSPRYKIIEKRQSVAFWCNPISGHATLYWYQQILGQGPKLLIQFQNNGVVDDSQLPKDRFSAERLKGVDSTLKIQPAKLEDSAVYLCASSFPGQGIYEQYFGPGTRLTVT.

The V call is TRBV5-1, the J call TRBJ2-1, with 10 positions matching TRBD2. The CDR3 covers 15 residues. Germline assignment: CDR1 SGHRS and CDR2 YFSETQ. V trimming: 2 bases; J trimming: 5 bases; junction bases outside the gene matches: 4. The CDR3 loop reads CASSFVAGGHNEQFF. The CDR3 DNA reads as TGCGCCAGCAGCTTTGTAGCGGGGGGCCACAATGAGCAGTTCTTC. The variable domain in full, completed from reference TRBV5-1 and TRBJ2-1, reads KAGVTQTPRYLIKTRGQQVTLSCSPISGHRSVSWYQQTPGQGLQFLFEYFSETQRNKGNFPGRFSGRQFSNSRSEMNVSTLELGDSALYLCASSFVAGGHNEQFFGPGTRLTVL.

The V call is TRBV6-1, the J call TRBJ1-1, with D unclear. V was pared by 0 bases and J by 6 bases, with 14 bases between. This CDR3 has 15 amino acids. Germline values: CDR1 MNHNS, CDR2 SASEGT. Here the CDR3 DNA reads TGTGCCAGCAGTGAAGCGGGCGTGTCCGTCGCTGAAGCTTTCTTT. It specifies CASSEAGVSVAEAFF.

V is TRBV4-3 and J is TRBJ2-7; D uncertain. Trimming took off 0 bases at V and 1 base at J, with 10 bases between the two ends. The germline V gene has CDR1 LGHNA and CDR2 YSLEER. CDR3 size: 15 residues. CDR3 coding DNA: TGCGCCAGCAGCCAAGAGGTAAACTTATCCTACGAGCAGTACTTC. Amino acid sequence: CASSQEVNLSYEQYF.

The table lists this clone with a count of one. The chain carries TRBV6-6 and TRBJ2-7, with D perhaps TRBD2 (6 bases). Germline CDR1 MNHNY, CDR2 SVGAGI (reference sequence). The CDR3 has 14 residues. Trimming took off 5 bases at V and 2 bases at J, with 13 bases between the two ends. The CDR3 sequence is CASSQSGPPYEQYF. For the CDR3, the DNA is TGTGCCAGCAGTCAGAGCGGGCCTCCCTACGAGCAGTACTTC.

The J gene is TRBJ2-1, the V gene TRBV10-2, with TRBD2 matching 13 bases. V lost 5 bases to trimming and J lost 8 bases; unmatched junction nucleotides: 6. This CDR3 has 15 amino acids. Looked up from germline, CDR1 is WSHSY and CDR2 is SAAADI. CDR3 DNA: TGCGCCAGCAGTTCGGGACTAGCGGGGCTAGATGAGCAGTTCTTC. Translation: CASSSGLAGLDEQFF.

J is TRBJ1-4 and V is TRBV7-2; D perhaps matches TRBD1 (6 bases). Trimming removed 0 bases at V and 6 bases at J, with 11 bases between. The CDR3 spans 15 residues. Germline lookup yields CDR1 SGHTA and CDR2 FQGNSA. The CDR3 sequence: CASSLALGAYEKLFF. CDR3 nucleotide sequence: TGTGCCAGCAGCTTAGCGCTGGGGGCGTATGAAAAACTGTTTTTT.

The CDR3: CASGIPPVDREYSNQPQHF. DNA for the CDR3: TGCGCCAGCGGGATCCCCCCTGTCGACAGGGAGTATAGCAATCAGCCCCAGCATTTT. The chain combines TRBV10-1 with TRBJ1-5; 7 bases are shared with TRBD1. V lost 8 bases to trimming and J lost 0 bases; unmatched junction nucleotides: 19. Germline V gives CDR1 WNHNN, CDR2 SYGVQD (reference sequence). CDR3 length: 19 amino acids.

The chain has TRBV9 and TRBJ1-1; 7 bases are shared with TRBD1. CDR3 length: 14 residues. V lost 4 bases and J lost 0; bases outside the gene matches: 3. Germline lookup yields CDR1 SGDLS and CDR2 YYNGEE. The CDR3 loop is CASSLGQVNTEAFF. In DNA, the CDR3 is TGTGCCAGCAGCCTAGGACAGGTGAACACTGAAGCTTTCTTT.

The chain carries TRBV27 and TRBJ1-1, with D tentatively TRBD1 (6 bases). V shed 6 bases and J shed 7 bases, with 15 bases lying between them. This CDR3 region has 13 residues. Germline V gene sequence: CDR1 MNHEY, CDR2 SMNVEV (reference sequence). The CDR3 protein is CASSPSWTDEAFF. The CDR3, as DNA: TGTGCCAGCAGCCCTTCCTGGACAGATGAAGCTTTCTTT.

The chain combines TRBV25-1 with TRBJ2-7, with a possible D match to TRBD1 (6 bases). Per the germline V gene, CDR1 is MGHDK and CDR2 is SYGVNS. Trimming pared 1 base from V and 0 bases from J, leaving 7 bases between. The CDR3 is 14 amino acids. The DNA for the CDR3 is TGTGCCAGCAGTGAATCGGACAGCTCCTACGAGCAGTACTTC. It translates to CASSESDSSYEQYF.

The rearrangement joins TRBV19 to TRBJ1-2; D perhaps matches TRBD1 (6 bases). Between the trimmed V and J ends, which lost 5 bases and 0 bases, there was a span of 16 bases. This CDR3 is 16 amino acids long. Germline loops: CDR1 LNHDA, CDR2 SQIVND (reference sequence). CDR3 DNA: TGTGCCAGTAGTTCCCAGGGGCGACCCTCTAACTATGGCTACACCTTC. Amino acids: CASSSQGRPSNYGYTF.

This chain uses TRBV9 with TRBJ2-7; maybe TRBD2 (7 bases). The V and J ends lost 0 bases and 2 bases respectively, with 15 bases between them. Per germline, CDR1 SGDLS and CDR2 YYNGEE. The CDR3 loop spans 16 amino acids. The CDR3 loop reads CASSVGTGGATYEQYF. CDR3 DNA sequence: TGTGCCAGCAGCGTAGGTACGGGGGGCGCCACCTACGAGCAGTACTTC.

The chain recombines TRBV4-1 with TRBJ2-7, with 10 bases that match TRBD1. Per germline, CDR1 MGHRA and CDR2 YSYEKL. The CDR3 sequence is 16 residues long. V was clipped by 2 bases and J by 0 bases; unmatched bases: 4. The CDR3 sequence: CASSQRQGANSYEQYF. CDR3 DNA: TGCGCCAGCAGCCAACGACAGGGGGCCAACTCCTACGAGCAGTACTTC.

This chain connects TRBV6-1 to TRBJ1-1, with 7 positions matching TRBD1. Germline V gives CDR1 MNHNS, CDR2 SASEGT. The CDR3 has 13 amino acids. V lost 6 bases and J lost 5; bases outside the gene matches: 6. As DNA, the CDR3 is TGTGCCAGCAGAGAGACAGGGTCGACTGAAGCTTTCTTT. Translation gives CASRETGSTEAFF.

The rearrangement uses TRBV5-6 and TRBJ1-1; perhaps TRBD1 as D (6 bases). CDR3 size: 16 residues. Trimming pared 3 bases from V and 8 bases from J, leaving 23 bases between. The V gene's germline CDR1 is SGHDT and CDR2 YYEEEE. The CDR3 nucleotides are TGTGCCAGCAGCTGGGGCCAACAGGGTGCGATGGGAGAAGCTTTCTTT. Protein product: CASSWGQQGAMGEAFF.

The genes are TRBV25-1 and TRBJ2-1; 9 bases match TRBD1. The trim removed 7 bases at V and 8 bases at J, leaving 12 bases unmatched. Germline values: CDR1 MGHDK, CDR2 SYGVNS. This CDR3 contains 15 residues. CDR3 protein: CASNHRDRDKDEQFF. The CDR3 coding sequence is TGTGCCAGCAACCACCGGGACAGGGACAAGGATGAGCAGTTCTTC.

J is TRBJ1-4 and V is TRBV9, with TRBD1 as a possible D gene (5 bases). V was trimmed by 4 bases and J by 7 bases, leaving 17 bases between them. The germline gives CDR1 SGDLS, CDR2 YYNGEE. The CDR3 extends over 15 amino acids. CDR3 nucleotide sequence: TGTGCCAGCAGCCCTCGAAGGGGAATGAGTGAAAAACTGTTTTTT. This sequence encodes CASSPRRGMSEKLFF.

The chain links TRBV6-5 to TRBJ1-1; D unresolved. This CDR3 region has 15 residues. V lost 0 bases and J lost 4, with 12 bases in between. The germline gives CDR1 MNHEY, CDR2 SVGAGI. Here the CDR3 reads CASSYSPGGGTEAFF. CDR3 bases: TGTGCCAGCAGTTACTCGCCAGGAGGCGGCACTGAAGCTTTCTTT.

This sequence joins TRBV6-5 and TRBJ1-1, with a weak D call TRBD1 (6 bases). The V and J ends lost 10 bases and 1 base respectively, with 16 bases between them. Germline V CDR1 and CDR2: MNHEY, SVGAGI. The CDR3 has 14 residues. The CDR3 nucleotides are TGTGCCACTCGGAGGCAAGGGGGGAACACTGAAGCTTTCTTT. Amino acid sequence: CATRRQGGNTEAFF.

The chain couples TRBV7-2 to TRBJ1-2, with D maybe TRBD1 (5 bases). The V end was cut by 3 bases, the J end by 5 bases, with 13 bases between. This CDR3 spans 14 amino acids. CDR1 and CDR2 (germline): SGHTA, FQGNSA. The CDR3 region is CASSLAGALYGYTF. In DNA, the CDR3 is TGTGCCAGCAGCTTGGCTGGGGCATTGTATGGCTACACCTTC.

This clone was seen only once. The chain couples TRBV9 to TRBJ1-2; D remains ambiguous. Trimming cost V 3 bases and J 1 base, with 16 bases left between them. This CDR3 is 16 amino acids long. Per germline, CDR1 SGDLS and CDR2 YYNGEE. The CDR3 nucleotides are TGTGCCAGCAGCGAGAGTCTTTCCGGGATTAACTATGGCTACACCTTC. This codes for CASSESLSGINYGYTF.

V and J are TRBV14 and TRBJ2-7; 9 bases line up with TRBD1. The germline CDR1 and CDR2 sequences are SGHDN and FVKESK. CDR3 length equals 14 residues. Losses at the gene ends were 1 base for V and 2 bases for J; bases not matched to a gene: 0. The chain's CDR3 is CASSQGTGAYEQYF. For the CDR3, the DNA is TGTGCCAGCAGCCAAGGGACAGGGGCCTACGAGCAGTACTTC.

The V gene is TRBV4-1, the J gene TRBJ1-5; 10 bases agree with TRBD1. The CDR3 covers 18 residues. The germline gives CDR1 MGHRA, CDR2 YSYEKL. Germline trimming cut 2 bases from V and 0 bases from J; bases unmatched to any gene: 7. CDR3 sequence (DNA): TGCGCCAGCAGCCAAACGGACAGGGGGGGTTATAGCAATCAGCCCCAGCATTTT. It encodes CASSQTDRGGYSNQPQHF.

The chain is built from TRBV6-1 and TRBJ1-5; the D is unclear. Germline V gene sequence: CDR1 MNHNS, CDR2 SASEGT. The V and J ends lost 2 bases and 6 bases respectively, with 5 bases between them. The CDR3 is 12 amino acids. The CDR3 loop is CASSELRQPQHF. The CDR3 DNA reads as TGTGCCAGCAGTGAATTGCGTCAGCCCCAGCATTTT.

To note about this clone: Germline is not matched at one junction end, which may reflect a read error. This chain uses TRBV29-1 with TRBJ2-3; no clear D. Germline V gene sequence: CDR1 SQVTM, CDR2 ANQGSEA. The CDR3 length is 14 residues. The CDR3 is CSVQELTSTDTQYF. CDR3 nucleotides: TGCAGCGTTCAAGAATTGACTAGCACAGATACGCAGTATTTT.

The rearrangement links TRBV7-9 to TRBJ2-7, with 9 bases matching TRBD1. CDR1 is SEHNR, CDR2 FQNEAQ, per germline (reference sequence). V gave up 5 bases and J gave up 4 bases; unmatched junction bases: 3. The CDR3 has 13 amino acids. For the CDR3, the DNA is TGTGCCAGCAGCGGGGACAGGGAATACGAGCAGTACTTC. As protein: CASSGDREYEQYF. The complete variable domain, with remaining parts taken from reference TRBV7-9 and TRBJ2-7, reads DTGVSQNPRHKITKRGQNVTFRCDPISEHNRLYWYRQTLGQGPEFLTYFQNEAQLEKSRLLSDRFSAERPKGSFSTLEIQRTEQGDSAMYLCASSGDREYEQYFGPGTRLTVT.

The chain uses TRBV30 and TRBJ1-3, with D perhaps matching TRBD1 (6 bases). Per the germline V gene, CDR1 is GTSNPN and CDR2 is SVGIG (reference sequence). V gave up 3 bases and J gave up 2 bases, with 17 bases separating them. This CDR3 has 16 residues. The CDR3 sequence: CAWSAPSRGTGNTIYF. The CDR3 region has the DNA TGTGCCTGGAGCGCCCCGTCCAGGGGCACTGGAAACACCATATATTTT.

J is TRBJ2-3 and V is TRBV7-6; 8 bases are a match to TRBD2. Looked up from germline, CDR1 is SGHVS and CDR2 is FNYEAQ. Trimming took 5 bases from V and 2 from J; bases not matched to a gene: 15. CDR3 length: 18 residues. As DNA, the CDR3 is TGTGCCAGCAGCCACCATACATCGGCGGGGGGAGTCACAGATACGCAGTATTTT. Translation: CASSHHTSAGGVTDTQYF. Drawing the rest from reference TRBV7-6 and TRBJ2-3, the complete variable domain is GAGVSQSPRYKVTKRGQDVALRCDPISGHVSLYWYRQALGQGPEFLTYFNYEAQQDKSGLPNDRFSAERPEGSISTLTIQRTEQRDSAMYRCASSHHTSAGGVTDTQYFGPGTRLTVL.

This clone showed up just once. The chain carries TRBV5-1 and TRBJ2-3; no clear D. The CDR3 consists of 14 residues. CDR1 SGHRS and CDR2 YFSETQ come from the germline V gene. V lost 6 bases to trimming and J lost 0 bases, with 11 bases between them. In nucleotides, the CDR3 is TGCGCCAGCATGCCAGGTTTTAGCACAGATACGCAGTATTTT. It translates to CASMPGFSTDTQYF. The whole variable domain, remainder taken from reference TRBV5-1 and TRBJ2-3, is KAGVTQTPRYLIKTRGQQVTLSCSPISGHRSVSWYQQTPGQGLQFLFEYFSETQRNKGNFPGRFSGRQFSNSRSEMNVSTLELGDSALYLCASMPGFSTDTQYFGPGTRLTVL.